This record covers a single T cell receptor (beta chain). Unmatched junction bases numbered 7, after V lost 4 bases and J lost 5 bases. The CDR3 is 14 amino acids. Looked up from germline, CDR1 is KGHSH and CDR2 is LQKENI. The data belong to a study of OX40 agonist ivuxolimab in advanced cancers. Assay used: immunoSEQ multiplex PCR; TCRdb lists only in-frame clones, some missing. The data show roughly 76,000 clones, with almost 85% seen just once and around 25% held by the top ten. This sequence was found in an adult with an advanced solid tumor such as melanoma, head and neck, liver or kidney cancer. J is TRBJ2-7 and V is TRBV18, with 8 bases fitting TRBD2. Sample: CD4+ or CD8+ T cells sorted from blood, taken in a trial of the OX40 agonist ivuxolimab. CDR3 in amino acids: CASSRETSADEQYF. CDR3 sequence (DNA): TGTGCCAGCTCACGAGAGACTAGCGCAGACGAGCAGTACTTC.